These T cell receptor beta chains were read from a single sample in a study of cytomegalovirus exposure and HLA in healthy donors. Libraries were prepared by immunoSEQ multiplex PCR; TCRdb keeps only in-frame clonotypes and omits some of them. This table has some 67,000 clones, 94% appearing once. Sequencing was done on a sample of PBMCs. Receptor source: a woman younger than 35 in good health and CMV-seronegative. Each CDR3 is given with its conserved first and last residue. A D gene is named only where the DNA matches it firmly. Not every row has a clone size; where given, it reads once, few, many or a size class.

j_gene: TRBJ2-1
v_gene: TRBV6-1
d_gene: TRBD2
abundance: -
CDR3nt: TGTGCCAGCAGTGAACCGGGACTAGCGGGAGGGCGCAATGAGCAGTTCTTC
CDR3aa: CASSEPGLAGGRNEQFF

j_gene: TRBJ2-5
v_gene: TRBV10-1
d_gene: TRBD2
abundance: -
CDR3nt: TGCGCCAGCAGTGATCTGGCTAGCGGGGTGGGACGGATTCCTGAGACCCAGTACTTC
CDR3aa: CASSDLASGVGRIPETQYF

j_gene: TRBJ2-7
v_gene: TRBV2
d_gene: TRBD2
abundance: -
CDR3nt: TGTGCCAGCAGTGAAGAAGGCGGGAGGTGGTCCTACGAGCAGTACTTC
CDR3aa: CASSEEGGRWSYEQYF

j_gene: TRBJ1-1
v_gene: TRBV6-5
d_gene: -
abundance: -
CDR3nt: TGTGCCAGCAGTTACTCACAGGGACCGAACACTGAAGCTTTCTTT
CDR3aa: CASSYSQGPNTEAFF

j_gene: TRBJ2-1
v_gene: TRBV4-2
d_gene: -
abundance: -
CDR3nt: TGTGCCAGCAGCCAAGATTCGGCTAGCAATGAGCAGTTCTTC
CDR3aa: CASSQDSASNEQFF

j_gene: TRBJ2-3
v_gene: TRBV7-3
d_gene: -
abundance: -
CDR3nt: TGTGCCAGCAGCTTAGGCTGGCGGGATACGCAGTATTTT
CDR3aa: CASSLGWRDTQYF

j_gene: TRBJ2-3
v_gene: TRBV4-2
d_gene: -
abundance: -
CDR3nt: TGTGCCAGCAGCCAAGGCGGGGAGGTCACAGATACGCAGTATTTT
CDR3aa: CASSQGGEVTDTQYF

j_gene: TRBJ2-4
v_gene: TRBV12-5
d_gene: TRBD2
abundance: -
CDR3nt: TGTGCTAGTGGTTTGGTAGTGGGGAGGGAGGCCAAAAACATTCAGTACTTC
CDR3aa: CASGLVVGREAKNIQYF

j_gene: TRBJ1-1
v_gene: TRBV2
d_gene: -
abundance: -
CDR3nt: TGTGCCAGCAGTGAATCGGGGTGGAGGAACACTGAAGCTTTCTTT
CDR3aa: CASSESGWRNTEAFF

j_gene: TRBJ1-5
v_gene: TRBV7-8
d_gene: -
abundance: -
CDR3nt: TGTGCCAGCAGCTTAATTATCGGGTCGAATCAGCCCCAGCATTTT
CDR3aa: CASSLIIGSNQPQHF

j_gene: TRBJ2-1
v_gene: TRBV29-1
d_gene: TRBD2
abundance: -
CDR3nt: TGCAGCGTTCGGACTAGCCATATAGAAGGTGAGCAGTTCTTC
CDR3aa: CSVRTSHIEGEQFF

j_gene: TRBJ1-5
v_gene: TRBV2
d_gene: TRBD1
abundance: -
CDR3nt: TGTGCCAGCAGTGAGGAGGGGGCGGGTCAGCCCCAGCATTTT
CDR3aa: CASSEEGAGQPQHF

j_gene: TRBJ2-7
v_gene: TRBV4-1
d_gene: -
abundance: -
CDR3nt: TGCGCCAGCAGCCGCCCGTCCATGGGGGGCGAGCAGTACTTC
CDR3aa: CASSRPSMGGEQYF

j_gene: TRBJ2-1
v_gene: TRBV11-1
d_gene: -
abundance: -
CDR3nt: TGTGCCAGCAGCTTAAACGGGGATAATGAGCAGTTCTTC
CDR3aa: CASSLNGDNEQFF

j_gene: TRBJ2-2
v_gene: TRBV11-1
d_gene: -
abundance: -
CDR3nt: TGTGCCAGCAGCTTTACGGACTACACGACCGGGGAGCTGTTTTTT
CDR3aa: CASSFTDYTTGELFF

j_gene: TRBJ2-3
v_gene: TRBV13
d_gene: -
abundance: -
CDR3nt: TGTGCCAGCAGTTTTGCGGGTAGCGGCACAGATACGCAGTATTTT
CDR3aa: CASSFAGSGTDTQYF

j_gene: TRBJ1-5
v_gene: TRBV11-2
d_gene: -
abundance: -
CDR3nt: TGTGCCAGCAGCCCTTCGCCAGGGGATCAGCCCCAGCATTTT
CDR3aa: CASSPSPGDQPQHF

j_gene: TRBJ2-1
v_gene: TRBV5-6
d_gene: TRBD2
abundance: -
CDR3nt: TGTGCCAGCAGCTTCGGACTAGCCGAAGCCGTACATGAGCAGTTCTTC
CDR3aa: CASSFGLAEAVHEQFF

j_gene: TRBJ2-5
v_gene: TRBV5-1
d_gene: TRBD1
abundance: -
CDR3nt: TGCGCCAGCAGCTTGGCAGGAAGTCGGGACAGTACCCAAGAGACCCAGTACTTC
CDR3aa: CASSLAGSRDSTQETQYF

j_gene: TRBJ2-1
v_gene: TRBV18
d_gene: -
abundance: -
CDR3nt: TGTGCCAGCTCACCACGCGGGGGCCGGAATGAGCAGTTCTTC
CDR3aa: CASSPRGGRNEQFF

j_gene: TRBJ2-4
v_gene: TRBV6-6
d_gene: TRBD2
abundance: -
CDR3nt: TGTGCCAGCAGTACCAGACTAGCCGGCATTCAGTACTTC
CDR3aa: CASSTRLAGIQYF

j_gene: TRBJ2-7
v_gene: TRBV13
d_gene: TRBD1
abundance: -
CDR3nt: TGTGCCAGCAGCCTCCGGGACAGGGGGCTCGAGCAGTACTTC
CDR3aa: CASSLRDRGLEQYF

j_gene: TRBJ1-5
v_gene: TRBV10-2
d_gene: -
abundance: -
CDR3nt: TGCGCCAGCAGTGATGGGGGCTTCTTAGCTAGCAATCAGCCCCAGCATTTT
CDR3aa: CASSDGGFLASNQPQHF

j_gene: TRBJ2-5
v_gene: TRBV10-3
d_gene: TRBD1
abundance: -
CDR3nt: TGTGCCATCAGTGAGGCACGGGACAGGACCCAGTACTTC
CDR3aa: CAISEARDRTQYF

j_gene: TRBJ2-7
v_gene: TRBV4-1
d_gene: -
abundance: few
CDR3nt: TGCGCCAGCAGCCAAGACAGGGGAAGACAGTCCTACGAGCAGTACTTC
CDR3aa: CASSQDRGRQSYEQYF

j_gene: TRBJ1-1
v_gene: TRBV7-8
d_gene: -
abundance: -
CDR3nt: TGTGCCAGCAGCTTAGCGGACAGCATAAACACTGAAGCTTTCTTT
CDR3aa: CASSLADSINTEAFF

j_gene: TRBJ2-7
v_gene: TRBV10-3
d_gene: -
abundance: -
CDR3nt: TGTGCCATCAGTGGAGGGCCCTACGAGCAGTACTTC
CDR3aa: CAISGGPYEQYF

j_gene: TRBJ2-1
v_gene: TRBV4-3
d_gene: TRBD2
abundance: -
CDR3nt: TGCGCCAGCAGCCAAGCGCGGACTAGCGGGCTCGGCGGATACAATGAGCAGTTCTTC
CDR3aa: CASSQARTSGLGGYNEQFF

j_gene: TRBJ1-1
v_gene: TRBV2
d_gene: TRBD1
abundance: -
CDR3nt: TGTGCCAGCACCGGGACAGGGCCTGAAGCTTTCTTT
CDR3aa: CASTGTGPEAFF

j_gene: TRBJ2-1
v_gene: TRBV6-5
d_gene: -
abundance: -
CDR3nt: TGTGCCAGCAGTTACTCCGGGGTAGCCTATGAGCAGTTCTTC
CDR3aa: CASSYSGVAYEQFF

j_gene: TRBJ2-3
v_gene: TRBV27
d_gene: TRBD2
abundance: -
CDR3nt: TGTGCCAGTAGGAGACTAGCGGTACGCGATACGCAGTATTTT
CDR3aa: CASRRLAVRDTQYF